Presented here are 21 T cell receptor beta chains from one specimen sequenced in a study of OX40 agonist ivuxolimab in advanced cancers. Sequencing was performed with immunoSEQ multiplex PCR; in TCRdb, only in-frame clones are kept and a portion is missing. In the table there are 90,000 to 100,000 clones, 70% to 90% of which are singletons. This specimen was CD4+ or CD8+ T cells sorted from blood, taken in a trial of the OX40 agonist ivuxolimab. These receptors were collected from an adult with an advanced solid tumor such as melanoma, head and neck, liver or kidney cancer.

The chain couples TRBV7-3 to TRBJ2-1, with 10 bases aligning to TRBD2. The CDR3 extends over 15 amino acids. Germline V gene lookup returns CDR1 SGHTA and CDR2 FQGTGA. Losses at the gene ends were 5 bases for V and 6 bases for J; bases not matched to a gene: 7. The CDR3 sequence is CASSPTSGKTNEQFF. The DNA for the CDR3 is TGTGCCAGCAGCCCAACTAGCGGGAAGACCAATGAGCAGTTCTTC.

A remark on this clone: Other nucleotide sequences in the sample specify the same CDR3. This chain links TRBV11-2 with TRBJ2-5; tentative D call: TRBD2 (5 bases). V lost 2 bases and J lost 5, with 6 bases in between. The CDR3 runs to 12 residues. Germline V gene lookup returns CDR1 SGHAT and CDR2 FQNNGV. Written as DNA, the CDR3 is TGTGCCAGCAGCTTAAGCGGTGAGACCCAGTACTTC. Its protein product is CASSLSGETQYF.

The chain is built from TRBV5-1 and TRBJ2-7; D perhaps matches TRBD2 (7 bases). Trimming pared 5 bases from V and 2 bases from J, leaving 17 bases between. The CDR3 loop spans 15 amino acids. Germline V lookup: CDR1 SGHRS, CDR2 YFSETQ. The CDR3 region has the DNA TGCGCCAGCAGACAGGGAGGGTCAGGGCCCTACGAGCAGTACTTC. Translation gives CASRQGGSGPYEQYF.

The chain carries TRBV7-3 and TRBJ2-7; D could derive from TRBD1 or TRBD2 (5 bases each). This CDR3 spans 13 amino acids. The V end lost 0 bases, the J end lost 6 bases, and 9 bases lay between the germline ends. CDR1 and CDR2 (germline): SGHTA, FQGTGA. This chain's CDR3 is CASSLTSGAEQYF. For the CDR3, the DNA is TGTGCCAGCAGCTTAACGTCCGGGGCCGAGCAGTACTTC.

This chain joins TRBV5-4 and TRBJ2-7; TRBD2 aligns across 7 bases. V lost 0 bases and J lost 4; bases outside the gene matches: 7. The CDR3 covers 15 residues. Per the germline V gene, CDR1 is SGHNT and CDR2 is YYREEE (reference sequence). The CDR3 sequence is CASSLGGSPEYEQYF. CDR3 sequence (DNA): TGTGCCAGCAGCTTGGGCGGGAGCCCTGAATACGAGCAGTACTTC.

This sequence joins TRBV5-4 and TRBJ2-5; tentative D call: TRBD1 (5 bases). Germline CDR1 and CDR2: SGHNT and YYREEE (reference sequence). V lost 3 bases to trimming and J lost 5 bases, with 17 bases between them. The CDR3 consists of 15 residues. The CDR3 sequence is CASSSPRWGRETQYF. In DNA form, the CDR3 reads TGTGCCAGCAGCTCCCCGCGTTGGGGCCGGGAGACCCAGTACTTC.

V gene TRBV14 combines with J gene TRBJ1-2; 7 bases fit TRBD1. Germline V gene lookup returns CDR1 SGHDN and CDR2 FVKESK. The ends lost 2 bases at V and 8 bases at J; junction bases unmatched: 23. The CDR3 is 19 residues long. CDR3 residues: CASSQREIFFAGGKDGYTF. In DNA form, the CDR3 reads TGTGCCAGCAGCCAAAGGGAAATCTTCTTTGCAGGGGGGAAGGACGGCTACACCTTC.

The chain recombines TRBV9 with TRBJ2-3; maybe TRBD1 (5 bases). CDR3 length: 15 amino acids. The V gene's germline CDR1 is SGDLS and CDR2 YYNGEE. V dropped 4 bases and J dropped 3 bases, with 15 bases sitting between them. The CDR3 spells CASSPWGGKTDTQYF. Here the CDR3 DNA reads TGTGCCAGCAGCCCTTGGGGCGGAAAAACAGATACGCAGTATTTT.

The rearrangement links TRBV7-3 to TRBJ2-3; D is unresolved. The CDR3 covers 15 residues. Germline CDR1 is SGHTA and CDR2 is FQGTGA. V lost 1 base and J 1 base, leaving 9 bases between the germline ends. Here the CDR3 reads CASSLSSGGTDTQYF. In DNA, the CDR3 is TGTGCCAGCAGCTTAAGTAGTGGGGGCACAGATACGCAGTATTTT.

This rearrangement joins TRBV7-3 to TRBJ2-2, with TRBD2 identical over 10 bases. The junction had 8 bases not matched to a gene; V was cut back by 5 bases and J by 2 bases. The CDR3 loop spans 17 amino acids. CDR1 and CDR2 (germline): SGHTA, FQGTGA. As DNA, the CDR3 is TGTGCCAGCAGCCGCGGGCCTAGCGGGGGCAACACCGGGGAGCTGTTTTTT. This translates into CASSRGPSGGNTGELFF.

The CDR3 nucleotides read TGTGCCAGCAGTTCGGACCCGCCCTGGGTCACCGGGGAGCTGTTTTTT. This translates into CASSSDPPWVTGELFF. The rearrangement uses TRBV6-5 and TRBJ2-2, with D unclear. This CDR3 has 16 residues. The germline gives CDR1 MNHEY, CDR2 SVGAGI. Trimming removed 4 bases at V and 4 bases at J, with 16 bases between.

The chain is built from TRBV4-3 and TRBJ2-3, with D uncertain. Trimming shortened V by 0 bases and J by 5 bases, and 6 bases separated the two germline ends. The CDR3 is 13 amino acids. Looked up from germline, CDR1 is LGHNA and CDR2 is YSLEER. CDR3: CASSQDPKDTQYF. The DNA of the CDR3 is TGCGCCAGCAGCCAAGACCCCAAAGATACGCAGTATTTT.

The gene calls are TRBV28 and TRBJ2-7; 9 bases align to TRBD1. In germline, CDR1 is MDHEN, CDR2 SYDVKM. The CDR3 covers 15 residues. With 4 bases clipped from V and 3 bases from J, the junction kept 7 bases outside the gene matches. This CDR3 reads CASSSLGTGSYEQYF. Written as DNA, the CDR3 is TGTGCCAGCAGTTCGCTTGGGACAGGGAGCTACGAGCAGTACTTC.

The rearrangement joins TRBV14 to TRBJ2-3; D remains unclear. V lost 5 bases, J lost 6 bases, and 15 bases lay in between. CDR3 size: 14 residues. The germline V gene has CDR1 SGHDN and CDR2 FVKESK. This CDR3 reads CASSLLVKGDTQYF. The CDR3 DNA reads TGTGCCAGCAGCTTACTCGTCAAGGGCGATACGCAGTATTTT.

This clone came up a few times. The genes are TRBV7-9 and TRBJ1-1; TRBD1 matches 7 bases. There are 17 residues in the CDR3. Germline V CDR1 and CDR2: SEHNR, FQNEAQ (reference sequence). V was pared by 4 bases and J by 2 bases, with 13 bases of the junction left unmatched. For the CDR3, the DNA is TGTGCCAGCAGCTGGAATCGTTTTGGACAGGTTAACACTGAAGCTTTCTTT. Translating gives CASSWNRFGQVNTEAFF.

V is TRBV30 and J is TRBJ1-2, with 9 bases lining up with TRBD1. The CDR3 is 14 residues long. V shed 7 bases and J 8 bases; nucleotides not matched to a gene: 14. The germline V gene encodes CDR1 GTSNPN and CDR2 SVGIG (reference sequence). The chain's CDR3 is CAFTPHRGLEGYTF. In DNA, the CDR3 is TGTGCCTTTACCCCCCACAGGGGGCTGGAAGGCTACACCTTC.

CDR3 nucleotide sequence: TGTGCCAGCAGCTTGATCAGTACAGATACGCAGTATTTT. Its protein is CASSLISTDTQYF. The chain combines TRBV5-8 with TRBJ2-3; D not certain. CDR3 length: 13 residues. V was shortened by 1 base and J by 3 bases, with 6 bases between the two germline ends. Germline lookup yields CDR1 SGHTS and CDR2 YDEGEE.

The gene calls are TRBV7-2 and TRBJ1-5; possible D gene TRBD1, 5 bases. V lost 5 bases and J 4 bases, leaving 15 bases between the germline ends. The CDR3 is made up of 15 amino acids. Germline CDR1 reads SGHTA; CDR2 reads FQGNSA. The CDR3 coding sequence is TGTGCCAGCAGCCATTACGCAGGGCTAAATCAGCCCCAGCATTTT. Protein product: CASSHYAGLNQPQHF.

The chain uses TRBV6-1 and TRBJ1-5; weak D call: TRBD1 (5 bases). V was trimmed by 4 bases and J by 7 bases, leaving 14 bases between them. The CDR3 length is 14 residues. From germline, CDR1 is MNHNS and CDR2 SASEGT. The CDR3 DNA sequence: TGTGCCAGCAGTGTTGGCAGGGCGGTCCAGCCCCAGCATTTT. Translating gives CASSVGRAVQPQHF.

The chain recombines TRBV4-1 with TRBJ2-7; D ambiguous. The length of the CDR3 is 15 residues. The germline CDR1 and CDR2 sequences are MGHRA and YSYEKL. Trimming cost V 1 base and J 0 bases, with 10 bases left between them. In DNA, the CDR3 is TGCGCCAGCAGCCAAGTCCTCACCGACTCCTACGAGCAGTACTTC. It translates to CASSQVLTDSYEQYF.

The DNA of the CDR3 is TGTGCCAGCAGTCCGGACAGCTACAATGAGCAGTTCTTC. Translating it yields CASSPDSYNEQFF. The rearrangement uses TRBV28 and TRBJ2-1; weak D call: TRBD1 (6 bases). Trimming stripped 5 bases from V and 3 bases from J, with 8 bases between. From germline, CDR1 is MDHEN and CDR2 SYDVKM. The CDR3 is made up of 13 amino acids.